This is a list of T cell receptor beta chains from one sample in a study of CD8+ T cells in alopecia areata. The protocol was immunoSEQ multiplex PCR, while the TCRdb copy is restricted to in-frame clones and leaves out a portion. The table records roughly 60,000 clones, 44% of them present only once. Sequencing was performed on NKG2D-low CD8+ T cells sorted from blood. The receptors were gathered from a human donor with alopecia areata. CDR3s include the opening cysteine and the closing phenylalanine or tryptophan. The D gene is left open where the match is weak. Clone size appears in some rows only: once, few, many, or a class for an expanded clone.

.,TRBV29-1,TRBJ1-2,TRBD1,CSAPGQGVYTF,TGCAGCGCTCCGGGACAGGGTGTCTACACCTTC
.,TRBV28,TRBJ2-7,TRBD2,CASSFPGRGSEQYF,TGTGCCAGCAGTTTTCCCGGGAGGGGTAGTGAGCAGTACTTC
.,TRBV7-2,TRBJ2-3,.,CASSPLDTQYF,TGTGCCAGCAGCCCACTAGATACGCAGTATTTT
.,TRBV4-3,TRBJ2-1,TRBD1,CASSQGTGGRNEQFF,TGCGCCAGCAGCCAGGGGACAGGGGGCAGGAATGAGCAGTTCTTC
.,TRBV29-1,TRBJ1-2,TRBD1,CSVEVRDRDGGYTF,TGCAGCGTTGAAGTACGGGACAGAGACGGAGGCTACACCTTC
.,TRBV29-1,TRBJ1-2,.,CSVDTVGGYTF,TGCAGCGTTGACACAGTTGGGGGCTACACCTTC
.,TRBV7-9,TRBJ1-2,.,CASSLAPGDGYTF,TGTGCCAGCAGCTTAGCGCCAGGGGATGGCTACACCTTC
.,TRBV29-1,TRBJ1-2,TRBD1,CSVEVRTGKIYGYTF,TGCAGCGTTGAAGTGAGGACAGGGAAAATCTATGGCTACACCTTC
.,TRBV23-1,TRBJ2-7,.,CASSQSDVEQYF,TGCGCCAGCAGTCAATCAGACGTAGAGCAGTACTTC
.,TRBV7-2,TRBJ2-3,.,CASSYTPGDTQYF,TGTGCCAGCAGCTATACCCCTGGAGATACGCAGTATTTT
few,TRBV21-1,TRBJ1-2,.,CASSTVPLRDREGADDGYTF,TGTGCCAGCAGCACAGTTCCCCTCCGGGACAGGGAAGGGGCGGACGATGGCTACACCTTC
few,TRBV28,TRBJ2-3,.,CASSQGRTDTQYF,TGTGCCAGCAGTCAGGGTCGAACAGATACGCAGTATTTT
.,TRBV29-1,TRBJ2-7,.,CSVANRSYEQYF,TGCAGCGTTGCGAATAGGTCCTACGAGCAGTACTTC
few,TRBV5-6,TRBJ2-7,.,CASSPLGGGSSYEQYF,TGTGCCAGCAGCCCCTTAGGGGGGGGCTCCTCCTACGAGCAGTACTTC
.,TRBV27,TRBJ2-5,.,CASSLMGGAETQYF,TGTGCCAGCAGCCTCATGGGGGGGGCTGAGACCCAGTACTTC
.,TRBV29-1,TRBJ2-2,.,CSVGKIEGGELFF,TGCAGCGTTGGAAAGATTGAGGGCGGGGAGCTGTTTTTT
.,TRBV2,TRBJ2-3,.,CASTRPAAPGDTQYF,TGTGCCAGCACCCGGCCCGCGGCTCCCGGGGATACGCAGTATTTT
.,TRBV6-5,TRBJ2-3,.,CASSYSSTDTQYF,TGTGCCAGCAGTTACTCGAGCACAGATACGCAGTATTTT
.,TRBV4-2,TRBJ1-2,TRBD1,CASSQGDSYGYTF,TGTGCCAGCAGCCAAGGGGACAGCTATGGCTACACCTTC
once,TRBV27,TRBJ1-1,TRBD1,CASSSTGVAFF,TGTGCCAGCAGTTCAACAGGGGTAGCTTTCTTT
medium-sized,TRBV6-4,TRBJ2-1,TRBD2,CASSETSGSYNEQFF,TGTGCCAGCAGTGAGACTAGCGGGAGCTACAATGAGCAGTTCTTC